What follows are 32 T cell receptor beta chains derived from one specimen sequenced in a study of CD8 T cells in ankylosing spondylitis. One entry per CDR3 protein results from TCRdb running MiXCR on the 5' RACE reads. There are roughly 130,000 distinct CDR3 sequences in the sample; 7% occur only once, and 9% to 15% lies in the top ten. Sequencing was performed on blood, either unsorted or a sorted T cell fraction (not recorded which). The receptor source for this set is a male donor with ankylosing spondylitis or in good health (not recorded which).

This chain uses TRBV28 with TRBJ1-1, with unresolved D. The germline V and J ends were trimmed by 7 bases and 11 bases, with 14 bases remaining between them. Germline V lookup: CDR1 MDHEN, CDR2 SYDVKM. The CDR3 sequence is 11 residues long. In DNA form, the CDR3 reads TGTGCCAGCACTTTCACAGTGTTTGCTTTCTTT. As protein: CASTFTVFAFF.

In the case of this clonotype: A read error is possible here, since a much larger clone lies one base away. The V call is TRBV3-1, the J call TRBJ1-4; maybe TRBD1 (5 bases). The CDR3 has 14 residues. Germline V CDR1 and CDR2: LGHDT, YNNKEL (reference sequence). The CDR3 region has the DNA TGTGCCAGCAGCCCCAGGGTGGCTAAAGAAAAACTGTTTTTT. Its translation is CASSPRVAKEKLFF.

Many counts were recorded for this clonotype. The CDR3 reads CASSLVRGAWHF. CDR3 nucleotide sequence: TGTGCCAGCAGCTTAGTGCGGGGAGCCTGGCATTTT. V and J are TRBV7-9 and TRBJ1-5; D is undetermined. Germline assignment: CDR1 SEHNR and CDR2 FQNEAQ (reference sequence). The CDR3 runs to 12 residues. Trimming took 1 base from V and 15 from J, leaving 13 bases between them.

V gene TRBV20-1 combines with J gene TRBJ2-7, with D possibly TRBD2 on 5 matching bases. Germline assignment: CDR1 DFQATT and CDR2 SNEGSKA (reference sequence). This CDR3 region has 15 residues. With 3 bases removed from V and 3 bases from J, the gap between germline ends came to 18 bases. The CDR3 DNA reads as TGCAGTGCTAGGGGTCCCTCGGGGAACTTCTACGAGCAGTACTTC. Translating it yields CSARGPSGNFYEQYF.

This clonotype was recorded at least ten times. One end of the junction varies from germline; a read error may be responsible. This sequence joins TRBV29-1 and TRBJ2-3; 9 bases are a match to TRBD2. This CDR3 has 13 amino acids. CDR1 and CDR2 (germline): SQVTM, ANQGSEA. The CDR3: CIVSGRITDTQYF. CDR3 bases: TGTATAGTTAGCGGGAGAATCACAGATACGCAGTATTTT.

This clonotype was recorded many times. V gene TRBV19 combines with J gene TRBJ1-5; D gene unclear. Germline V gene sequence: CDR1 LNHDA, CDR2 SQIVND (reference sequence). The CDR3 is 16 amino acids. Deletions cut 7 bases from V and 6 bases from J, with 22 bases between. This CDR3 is CASTLQKGGYRQPQHF. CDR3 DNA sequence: TGTGCCAGTACCCTCCAAAAGGGCGGCTACCGTCAGCCCCAGCATTTT.

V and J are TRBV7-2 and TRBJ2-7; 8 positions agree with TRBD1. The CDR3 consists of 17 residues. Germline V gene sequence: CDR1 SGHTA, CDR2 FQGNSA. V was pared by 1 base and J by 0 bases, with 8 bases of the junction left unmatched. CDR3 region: CASSLVGGQVSSYEQYF. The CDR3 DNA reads TGTGCCAGCAGCTTAGTAGGGGGACAGGTTAGCTCCTACGAGCAGTACTTC. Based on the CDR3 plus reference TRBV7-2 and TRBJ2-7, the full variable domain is GAGVSQSPSNKVTEKGKDVELRCDPISGHTALYWYRQSLGQGLEFLIYFQGNSAPDKSGLPSDRFSAERTGGSVSTLTIQRTQQEDSAVYLCASSLVGGQVSSYEQYFGPGTRLTVT.

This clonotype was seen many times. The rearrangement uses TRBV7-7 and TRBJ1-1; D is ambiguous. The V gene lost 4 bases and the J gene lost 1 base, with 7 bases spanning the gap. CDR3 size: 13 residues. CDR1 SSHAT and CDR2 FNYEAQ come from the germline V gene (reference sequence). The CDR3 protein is CASSSARNTEAFF. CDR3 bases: TGTGCCAGCAGCTCCGCCCGGAACACTGAAGCTTTCTTT.

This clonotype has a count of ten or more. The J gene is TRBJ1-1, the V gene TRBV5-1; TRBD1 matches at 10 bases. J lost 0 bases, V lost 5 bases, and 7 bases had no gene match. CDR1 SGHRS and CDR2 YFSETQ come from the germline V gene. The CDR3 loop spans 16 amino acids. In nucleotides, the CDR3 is TGCGCCAGCAGGGTCGGGACAGGGGAAATGAACACTGAAGCTTTCTTT. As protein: CASRVGTGEMNTEAFF. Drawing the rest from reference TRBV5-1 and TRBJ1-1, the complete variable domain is KAGVTQTPRYLIKTRGQQVTLSCSPISGHRSVSWYQQTPGQGLQFLFEYFSETQRNKGNFPGRFSGRQFSNSRSEMNVSTLELGDSALYLCASRVGTGEMNTEAFFGQGTRLTVV.

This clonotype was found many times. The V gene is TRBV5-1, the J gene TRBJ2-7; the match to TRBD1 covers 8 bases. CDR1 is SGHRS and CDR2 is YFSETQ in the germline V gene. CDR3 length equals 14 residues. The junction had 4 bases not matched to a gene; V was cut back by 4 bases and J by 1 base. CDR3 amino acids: CASSLDRVSYEQYF. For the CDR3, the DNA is TGCGCCAGCAGCCTGGACAGGGTATCCTACGAGCAGTACTTC.

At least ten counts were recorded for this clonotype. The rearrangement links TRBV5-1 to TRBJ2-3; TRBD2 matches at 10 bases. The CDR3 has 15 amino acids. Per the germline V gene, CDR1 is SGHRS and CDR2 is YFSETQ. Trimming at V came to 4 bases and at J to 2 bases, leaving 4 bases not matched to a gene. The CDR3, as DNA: TGCGCCAGCAGCACCGGGACTAGCGACACAGATACGCAGTATTTT. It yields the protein CASSTGTSDTDTQYF.

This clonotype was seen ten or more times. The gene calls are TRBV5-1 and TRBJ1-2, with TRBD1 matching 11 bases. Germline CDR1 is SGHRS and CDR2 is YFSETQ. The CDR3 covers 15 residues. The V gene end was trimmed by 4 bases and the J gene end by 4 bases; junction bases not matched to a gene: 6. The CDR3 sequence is CASSPGQGAFYGYTF. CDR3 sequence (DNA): TGCGCCAGCAGCCCTGGACAGGGGGCCTTCTATGGCTACACCTTC.

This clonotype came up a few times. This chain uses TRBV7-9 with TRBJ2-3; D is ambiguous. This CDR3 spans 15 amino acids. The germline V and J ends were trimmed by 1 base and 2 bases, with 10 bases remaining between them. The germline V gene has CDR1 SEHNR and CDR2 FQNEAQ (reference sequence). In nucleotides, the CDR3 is TGTGCCAGCAGCTTAGTTCTAACAGCCACAGATACGCAGTATTTT. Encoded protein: CASSLVLTATDTQYF.

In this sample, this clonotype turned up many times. The CDR3 DNA reads as TGCGCCAGCAGCCAAGACCATGGGACAGAAACTGGGGAGCTGTTTTTT. It encodes CASSQDHGTETGELFF. The chain recombines TRBV4-1 with TRBJ2-2, with 7 bases identical to TRBD1. The CDR3 runs 16 residues. The germline CDR1 and CDR2 sequences are MGHRA and YSYEKL. V was clipped by 0 bases and J by 8 bases; unmatched bases: 9.

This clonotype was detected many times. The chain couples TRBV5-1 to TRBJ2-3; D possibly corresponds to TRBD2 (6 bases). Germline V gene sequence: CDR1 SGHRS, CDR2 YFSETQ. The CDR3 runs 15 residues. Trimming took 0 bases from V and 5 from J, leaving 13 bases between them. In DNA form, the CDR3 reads TGCGCCAGCAGCTTGGCGGGACTGGGGGAAGATACGCAGTATTTT. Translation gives CASSLAGLGEDTQYF.

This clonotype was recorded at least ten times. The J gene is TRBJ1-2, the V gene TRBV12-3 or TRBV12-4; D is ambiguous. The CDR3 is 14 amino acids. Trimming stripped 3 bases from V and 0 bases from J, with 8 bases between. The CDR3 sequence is CASSFGSANYGYTF. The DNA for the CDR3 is TGTGCCAGCAGTTTCGGGAGCGCTAACTATGGCTACACCTTC.

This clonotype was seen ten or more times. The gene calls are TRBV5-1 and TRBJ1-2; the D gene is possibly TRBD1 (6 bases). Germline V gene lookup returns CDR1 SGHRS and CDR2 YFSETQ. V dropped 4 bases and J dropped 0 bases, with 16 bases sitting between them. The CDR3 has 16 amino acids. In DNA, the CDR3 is TGCGCCAGCAGCGGAGGTCCTTGGACAGCTAACTATGGCTACACCTTC. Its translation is CASSGGPWTANYGYTF.

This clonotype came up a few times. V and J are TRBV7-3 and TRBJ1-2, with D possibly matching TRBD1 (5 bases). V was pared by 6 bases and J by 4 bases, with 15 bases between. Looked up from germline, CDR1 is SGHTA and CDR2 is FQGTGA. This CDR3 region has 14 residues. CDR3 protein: CASRHDRPVYGYTF. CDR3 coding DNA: TGTGCCAGCAGACATGACAGACCTGTCTATGGCTACACCTTC. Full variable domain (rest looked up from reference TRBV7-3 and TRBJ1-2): GAGVSQTPSNKVTEKGKYVELRCDPISGHTALYWYRQSLGQGPEFLIYFQGTGAADDSGLPNDRFFAVRPEGSVSTLKIQRTERGDSAVYLCASRHDRPVYGYTFGSGTRLTVV.

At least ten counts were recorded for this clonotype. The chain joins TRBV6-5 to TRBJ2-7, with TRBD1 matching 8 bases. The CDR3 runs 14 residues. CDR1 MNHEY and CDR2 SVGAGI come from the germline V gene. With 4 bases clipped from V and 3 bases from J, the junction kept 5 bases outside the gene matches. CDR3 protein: CASSSGQVLYEQYF. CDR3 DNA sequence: TGTGCCAGCAGTTCGGGACAGGTCCTCTACGAGCAGTACTTC.

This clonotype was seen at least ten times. CDR3 sequence (DNA): TGTGCCAGCAGCCTGTTGTCCGCGGTGAACACTGAAGCTTTCTTT. Translating it yields CASSLLSAVNTEAFF. The chain has TRBV7-2 and TRBJ1-1; D is unclear. Germline values: CDR1 SGHTA, CDR2 FQGNSA. The V and J ends lost 5 bases and 0 bases respectively, with 13 bases between them. This CDR3 comprises 15 residues.

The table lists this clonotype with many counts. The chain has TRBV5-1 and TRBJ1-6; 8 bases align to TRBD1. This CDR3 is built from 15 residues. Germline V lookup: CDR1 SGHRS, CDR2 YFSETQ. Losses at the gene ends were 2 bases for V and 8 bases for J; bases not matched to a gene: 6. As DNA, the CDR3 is TGCGCCAGCAGCTTTCAGGGGGCTAAGGATTCACCCCTCCACTTT. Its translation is CASSFQGAKDSPLHF.

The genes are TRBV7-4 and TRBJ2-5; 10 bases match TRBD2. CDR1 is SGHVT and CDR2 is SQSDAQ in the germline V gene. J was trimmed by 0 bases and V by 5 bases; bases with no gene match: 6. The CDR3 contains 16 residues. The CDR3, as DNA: TGTGCCAGCAGCCCCAGGACTAGCGGAGACCAAGAGACCCAGTACTTC. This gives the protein CASSPRTSGDQETQYF.

In DNA form, the CDR3 reads TGCAGCGTGGGGGACTCAGGACAGGGATACTACGAGCAGTACTTC. This sequence encodes CSVGDSGQGYYEQYF. The rearrangement uses TRBV29-1 and TRBJ2-7; TRBD1 aligns across 8 bases. The junction had 13 bases not matched to a gene; V was cut back by 6 bases and J by 3 bases. Germline lookup yields CDR1 SQVTM and CDR2 ANQGSEA. The CDR3 runs to 15 residues.

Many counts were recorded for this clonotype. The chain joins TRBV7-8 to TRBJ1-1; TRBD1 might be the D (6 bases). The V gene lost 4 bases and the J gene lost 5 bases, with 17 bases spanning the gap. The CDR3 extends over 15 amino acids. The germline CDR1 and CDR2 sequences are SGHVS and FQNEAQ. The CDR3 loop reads CASSSPGGGRTEAFF. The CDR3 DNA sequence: TGTGCCAGCAGCTCCCCCGGTGGGGGCAGGACTGAAGCTTTCTTT. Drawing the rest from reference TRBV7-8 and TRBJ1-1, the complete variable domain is GAGVSQSPRYKVAKRGQDVALRCDPISGHVSLFWYQQALGQGPEFLTYFQNEAQLDKSGLPSDRFFAERPEGSVSTLKIQRTQQEDSAVYLCASSSPGGGRTEAFFGQGTRLTVV.

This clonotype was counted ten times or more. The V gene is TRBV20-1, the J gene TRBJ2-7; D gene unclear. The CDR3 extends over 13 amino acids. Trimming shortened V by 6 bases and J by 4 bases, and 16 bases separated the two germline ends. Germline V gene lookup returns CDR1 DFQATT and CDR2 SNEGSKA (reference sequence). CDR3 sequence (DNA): TGCAGTGCCGGTTTTTCCCCAGGTTACGAGCAGTACTTC. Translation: CSAGFSPGYEQYF.

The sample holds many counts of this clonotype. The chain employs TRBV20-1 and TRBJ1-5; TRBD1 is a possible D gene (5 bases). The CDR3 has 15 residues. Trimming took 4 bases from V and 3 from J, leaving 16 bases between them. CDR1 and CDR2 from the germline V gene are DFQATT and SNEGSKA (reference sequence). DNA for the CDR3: TGCAGTGCTATAGACGAGGGGCATGACAATCAGCCCCAGCATTTT. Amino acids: CSAIDEGHDNQPQHF.

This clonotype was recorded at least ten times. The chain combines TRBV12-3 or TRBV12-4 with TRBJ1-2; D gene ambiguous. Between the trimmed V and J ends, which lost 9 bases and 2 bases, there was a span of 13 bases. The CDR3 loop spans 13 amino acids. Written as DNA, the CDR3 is TGTGCCAGTAGCCAGGAGACGAACTATGGCTACACCTTC. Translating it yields CASSQETNYGYTF.

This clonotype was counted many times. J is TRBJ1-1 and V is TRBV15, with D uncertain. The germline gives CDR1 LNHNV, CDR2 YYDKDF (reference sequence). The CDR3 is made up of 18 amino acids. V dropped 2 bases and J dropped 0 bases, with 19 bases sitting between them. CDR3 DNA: TGTGCCACCAGCAGACCCCCCGGTTTCGAGGGTATGAACACTGAAGCTTTCTTT. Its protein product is CATSRPPGFEGMNTEAFF.

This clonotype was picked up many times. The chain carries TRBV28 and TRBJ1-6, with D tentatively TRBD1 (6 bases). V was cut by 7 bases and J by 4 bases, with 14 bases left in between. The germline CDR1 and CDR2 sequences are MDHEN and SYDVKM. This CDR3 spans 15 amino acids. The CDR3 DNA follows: TGTGCCAGCACCGTCGGACAGCTGTATAATTCACCCCTCCACTTT. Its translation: CASTVGQLYNSPLHF.

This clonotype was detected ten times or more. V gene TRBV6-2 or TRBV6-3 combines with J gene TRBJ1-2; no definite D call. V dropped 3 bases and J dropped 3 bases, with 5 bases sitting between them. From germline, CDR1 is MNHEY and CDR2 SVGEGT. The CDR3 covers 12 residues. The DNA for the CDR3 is TGTGCCAGCAGTTATGCCGACTATGGCTACACCTTC. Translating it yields CASSYADYGYTF.

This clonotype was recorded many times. The CDR3 sequence is CASSSSVTGGYGYTF. The CDR3 nucleotides read TGTGCCAGCAGCTCAAGCGTCACAGGGGGCTATGGCTACACCTTC. V gene TRBV7-3 combines with J gene TRBJ1-2; 8 nucleotides agree with TRBD1. V lost 4 bases and J lost 4; bases outside the gene matches: 8. The CDR3 totals 15 residues. The germline CDR1 and CDR2 sequences are SGHTA and FQGTGA. Together with reference TRBV7-3 and TRBJ1-2, the CDR3 gives the full variable domain: GAGVSQTPSNKVTEKGKYVELRCDPISGHTALYWYRQSLGQGPEFLIYFQGTGAADDSGLPNDRFFAVRPEGSVSTLKIQRTERGDSAVYLCASSSSVTGGYGYTFGSGTRLTVV.

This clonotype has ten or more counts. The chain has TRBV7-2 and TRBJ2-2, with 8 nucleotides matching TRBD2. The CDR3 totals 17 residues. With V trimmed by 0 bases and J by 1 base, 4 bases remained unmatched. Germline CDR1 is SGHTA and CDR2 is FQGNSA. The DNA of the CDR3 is TGTGCCAGCAGCTTAGCTGCTAGCGGGCTGAACACCGGGGAGCTGTTTTTT. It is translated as CASSLAASGLNTGELFF.